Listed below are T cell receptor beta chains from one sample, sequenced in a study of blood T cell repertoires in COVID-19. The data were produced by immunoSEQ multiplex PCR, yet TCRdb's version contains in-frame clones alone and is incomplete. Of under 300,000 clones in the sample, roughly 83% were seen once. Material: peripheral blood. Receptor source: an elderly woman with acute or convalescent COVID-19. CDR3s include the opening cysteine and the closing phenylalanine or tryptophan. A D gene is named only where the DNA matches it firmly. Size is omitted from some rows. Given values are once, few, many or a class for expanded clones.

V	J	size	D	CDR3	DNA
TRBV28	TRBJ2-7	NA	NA	CASSPRDYEQYF	TGTGCCAGCAGCCCGCGGGACTACGAGCAGTACTTC
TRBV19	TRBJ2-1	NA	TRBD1	CASSPDRGLAQFF	TGTGCCAGTAGCCCAGACAGGGGATTGGCGCAGTTCTTC
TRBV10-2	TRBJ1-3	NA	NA	CASSELQGAGNTIYF	TGCGCCAGCAGTGAGTTACAGGGTGCTGGAAACACCATATATTTT
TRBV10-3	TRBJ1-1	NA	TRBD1	CAIRTDRGATEAFF	TGTGCCATCAGGACGGACAGGGGGGCCACTGAAGCTTTCTTT
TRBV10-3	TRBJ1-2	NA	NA	CAISGDTVSYGYTF	TGTGCCATCAGTGGCGACACCGTAAGCTATGGCTACACCTTC
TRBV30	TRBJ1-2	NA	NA	CAWSPNSGRGYTF	TGTGCCTGGAGTCCTAACAGTGGCCGGGGCTACACCTTC
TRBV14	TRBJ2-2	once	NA	CASSQDTTGELFF	TGTGCCAGCAGCCAAGATACTACCGGGGAGCTGTTTTTT
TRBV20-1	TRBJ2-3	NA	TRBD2	CSASYRLAGGGDTQYF	TGCAGTGCTAGTTACCGACTAGCGGGGGGGGGAGATACGCAGTATTTT
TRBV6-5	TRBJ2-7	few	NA	CASSYRRGSYEQYF	TGTGCCAGCAGTTATCGCCGGGGCTCCTACGAGCAGTACTTC
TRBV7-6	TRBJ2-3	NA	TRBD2	CASSTSSGGTDTQYF	TGTGCCAGCAGCACCTCTAGCGGGGGCACAGATACGCAGTATTTT
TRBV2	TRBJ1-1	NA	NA	CASSEGGVTEAFF	TGTGCCAGCAGTGAAGGGGGCGTCACTGAAGCTTTCTTT
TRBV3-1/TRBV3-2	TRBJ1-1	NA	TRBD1	CASSHGQGAEAFF	TGTGCCAGCAGCCATGGACAGGGGGCTGAAGCTTTCTTT
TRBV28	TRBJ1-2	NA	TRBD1	CASNEVGRGLGYGYTF	TGTGCCAGCAACGAAGTGGGCAGGGGGCTTGGCTATGGCTACACCTTC
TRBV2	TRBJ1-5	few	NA	CASSEAVSNQPQHF	TGTGCCAGCAGTGAGGCAGTTAGCAATCAGCCCCAGCATTTT
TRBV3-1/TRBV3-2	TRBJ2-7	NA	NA	CASSQGNQVYEQYF	TGTGCCAGCAGCCAAGGGAATCAGGTCTACGAGCAGTACTTC
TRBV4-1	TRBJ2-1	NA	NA	CASSQEPGYSDEQFF	TGCGCCAGCAGCCAAGAACCGGGTTACTCCGATGAGCAGTTCTTC
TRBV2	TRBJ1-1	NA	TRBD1	CASSDGTGATEAFF	TGTGCCAGCAGCGACGGGACAGGGGCCACTGAAGCTTTCTTT
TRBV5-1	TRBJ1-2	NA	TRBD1	CASSPGQGAGGYTF	TGCGCCAGCAGCCCGGGACAGGGGGCTGGTGGCTACACCTTC
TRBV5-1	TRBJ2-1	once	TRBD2	CASSLVAGENNEQFF	TGCGCCAGCAGCTTGGTGGCGGGGGAAAATAATGAGCAGTTCTTC
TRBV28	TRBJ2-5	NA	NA	CASSSAGRETQYF	TGTGCCAGCAGTTCGGCGGGCCGGGAGACCCAGTACTTC
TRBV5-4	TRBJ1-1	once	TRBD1	CASSKSRGGPSNTEAFF	TGTGCCAGCAGCAAGTCGAGAGGGGGCCCCTCGAACACTGAAGCTTTCTTT
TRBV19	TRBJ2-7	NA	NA	CASSIGRLSDEQYF	TGTGCCAGTAGTATAGGCCGTCTTAGCGACGAGCAGTACTTC
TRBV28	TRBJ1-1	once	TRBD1	CASRGNRGVNTEAFF	TGTGCCAGCAGGGGGAACAGGGGAGTGAACACTGAAGCTTTCTTT
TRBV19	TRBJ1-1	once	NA	CASKGTQAWTEAFF	TGTGCCAGTAAAGGGACTCAGGCGTGGACTGAAGCTTTCTTT
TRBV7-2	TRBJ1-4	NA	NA	CASSLGDSGGEKLFF	TGTGCCAGCAGCTTAGGGGACTCGGGAGGGGAAAAACTGTTTTTT
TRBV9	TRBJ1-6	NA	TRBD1	CASSPRGQGVNNSPLHF	TGTGCCAGCAGCCCCCGAGGACAGGGGGTGAACAATTCACCCCTCCACTTT
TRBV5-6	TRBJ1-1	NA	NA	CASSPAGGLNTEAFF	TGTGCCAGCAGCCCCGCGGGGGGTCTCAACACTGAAGCTTTCTTT
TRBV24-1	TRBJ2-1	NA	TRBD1	CATSPLGQGVNEQFF	TGTGCCACCAGTCCTTTGGGACAGGGGGTGAATGAGCAGTTCTTC
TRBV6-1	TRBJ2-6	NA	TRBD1	CASSEWGTGLSSGANVLTF	TGTGCCAGCAGTGAATGGGGGACAGGACTGTCCTCTGGGGCCAACGTCCTGACTTTC
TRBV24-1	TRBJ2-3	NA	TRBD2	CATSPGRAGISTDTQYF	TGTGCCACCAGTCCCGGGAGAGCGGGGATTAGCACAGATACGCAGTATTTT
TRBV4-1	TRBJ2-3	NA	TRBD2	CASSRREAGTSGDTQYF	TGCGCCAGCAGTCGGAGGGAAGCGGGGACTAGCGGAGATACGCAGTATTTT
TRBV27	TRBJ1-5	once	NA	CASSLNRYYQPQHF	TGTGCCAGCAGTTTAAACAGGTACTATCAGCCCCAGCATTTT
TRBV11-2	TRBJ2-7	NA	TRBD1	CASSFDRGYEQYF	TGTGCCAGCAGCTTTGACAGGGGGTACGAGCAGTACTTC
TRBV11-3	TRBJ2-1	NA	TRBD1	CASSLSGQAKFF	TGTGCCAGCAGCTTATCGGGACAGGCTAAGTTCTTC
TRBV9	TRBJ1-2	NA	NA	CASSVIPETNYGYTF	TGTGCCAGCAGCGTAATTCCAGAAACTAACTATGGCTACACCTTC
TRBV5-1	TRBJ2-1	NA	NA	CASSRGQFTVNEQFF	TGCGCCAGCAGCCGTGGACAGTTTACGGTGAATGAGCAGTTCTTC
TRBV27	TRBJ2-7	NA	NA	CASSSRQGKTTYEQYF	TGTGCCAGCAGTTCTCGGCAGGGAAAAACTACCTACGAGCAGTACTTC
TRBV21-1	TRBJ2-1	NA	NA	CASSKGWASGGEPPYVEQFF	TGTGCCAGCAGCAAAGGTTGGGCTAGCGGGGGCGAACCGCCATACGTTGAGCAGTTCTTC
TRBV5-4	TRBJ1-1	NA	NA	CASSYLEVPNTEAFF	TGTGCCAGCAGTTACCTTGAGGTTCCGAACACTGAAGCTTTCTTT
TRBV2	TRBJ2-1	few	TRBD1	CASRAQGDFYNEQFF	TGTGCCAGCAGAGCGCAGGGGGATTTCTACAATGAGCAGTTCTTC
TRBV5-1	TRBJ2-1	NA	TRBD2	CASTGASGKNEQFF	TGCGCCAGCACCGGGGCTAGCGGTAAGAATGAGCAGTTCTTC
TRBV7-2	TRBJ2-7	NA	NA	CASSLGTGSGEQYF	TGTGCCAGCAGCTTAGGGACTGGGAGTGGTGAGCAGTACTTC